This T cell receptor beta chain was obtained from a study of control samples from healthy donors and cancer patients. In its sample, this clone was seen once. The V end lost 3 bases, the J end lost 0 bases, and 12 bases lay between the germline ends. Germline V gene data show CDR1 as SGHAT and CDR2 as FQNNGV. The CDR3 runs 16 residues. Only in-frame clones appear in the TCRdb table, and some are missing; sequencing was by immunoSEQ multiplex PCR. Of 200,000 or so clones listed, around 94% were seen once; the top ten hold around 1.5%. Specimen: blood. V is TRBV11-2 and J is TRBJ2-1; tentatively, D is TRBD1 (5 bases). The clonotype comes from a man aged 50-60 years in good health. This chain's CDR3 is CASSFWGSSSYNEQFF. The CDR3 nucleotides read TGTGCCAGCAGCTTCTGGGGCTCGAGCTCCTACAATGAGCAGTTCTTC.